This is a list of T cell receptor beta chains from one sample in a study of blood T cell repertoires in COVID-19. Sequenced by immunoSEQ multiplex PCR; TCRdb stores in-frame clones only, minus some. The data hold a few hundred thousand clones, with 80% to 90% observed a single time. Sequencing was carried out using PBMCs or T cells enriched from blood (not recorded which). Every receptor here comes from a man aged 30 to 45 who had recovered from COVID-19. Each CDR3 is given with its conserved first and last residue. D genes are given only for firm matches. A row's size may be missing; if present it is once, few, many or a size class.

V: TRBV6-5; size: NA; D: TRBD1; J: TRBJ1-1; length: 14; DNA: TGTGCCAGCAGTACTACAGGGGACAGGGCTGAAGCTTTCTTT; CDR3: CASSTTGDRAEAFF
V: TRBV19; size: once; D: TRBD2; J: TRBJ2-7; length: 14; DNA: TGTGCCAGTAGTATAAACGGGGGGAACTACGAGCAGTACTTC; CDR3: CASSINGGNYEQYF
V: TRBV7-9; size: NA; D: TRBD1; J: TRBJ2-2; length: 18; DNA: TGTGCCAGCAGCTTCTCTCTTGCCGGGACAGGGGGGACCGGGGAGCTGTTTTTT; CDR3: CASSFSLAGTGGTGELFF
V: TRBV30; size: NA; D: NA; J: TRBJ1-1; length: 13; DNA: TGTGCCTGGAGTGTGCAGGGGAACACTGAAGCTTTCTTT; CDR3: CAWSVQGNTEAFF
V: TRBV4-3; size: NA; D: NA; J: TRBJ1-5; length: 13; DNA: TGCGCCAGCAGCCACTCGGAGGGTCAGCCCCAGCATTTT; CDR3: CASSHSEGQPQHF
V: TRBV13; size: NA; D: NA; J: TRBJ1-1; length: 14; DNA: TGTGCCAGCAGCTTAGCCGCAGGGGACGGTGAAGCTTTCTTT; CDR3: CASSLAAGDGEAFF
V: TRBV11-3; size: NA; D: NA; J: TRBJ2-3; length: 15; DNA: TGTGCCAGCAGCTTAGGGTCCATGGCAGGAGATACGCAGTATTTT; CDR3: CASSLGSMAGDTQYF
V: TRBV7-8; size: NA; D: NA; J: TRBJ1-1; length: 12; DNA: TGTGCCACCATGAGGCTGGACACTGAAGCTTTCTTT; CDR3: CATMRLDTEAFF
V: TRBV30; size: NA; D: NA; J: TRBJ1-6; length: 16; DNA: TGTGCCTGGACACCCACCGGACTCGTTTATAATTCACCCCTCCACTTT; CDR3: CAWTPTGLVYNSPLHF
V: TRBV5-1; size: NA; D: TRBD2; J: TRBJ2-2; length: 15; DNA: TGCGCCAGCAGCTTGGACCTAGCGGACACCGGGGAGCTGTTTTTT; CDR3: CASSLDLADTGELFF
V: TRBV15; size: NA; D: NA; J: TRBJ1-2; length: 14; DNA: TGTGCCACCAGCAGAGAGGGCAAAAACTATGGCTACACCTTC; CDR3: CATSREGKNYGYTF
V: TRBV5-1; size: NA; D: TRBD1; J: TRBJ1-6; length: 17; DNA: TGCGCCAGCAGCTTGGATCCCCAGGGGGAGTATAATTCACCCCTCCACTTT; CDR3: CASSLDPQGEYNSPLHF
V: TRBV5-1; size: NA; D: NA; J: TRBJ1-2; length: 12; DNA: TGCGCCAGCAGACCGGGGGAATATGGCTACACCTTC; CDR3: CASRPGEYGYTF
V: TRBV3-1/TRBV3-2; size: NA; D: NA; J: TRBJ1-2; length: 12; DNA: TGTGCCAGCAGCCAACAGGTCTATGGCTACACCTTC; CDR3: CASSQQVYGYTF
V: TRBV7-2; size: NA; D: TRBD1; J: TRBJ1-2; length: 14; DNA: TGTGCCAGCAGCCTCGACAGGGGAGACTATGGCTACACCTTC; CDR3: CASSLDRGDYGYTF
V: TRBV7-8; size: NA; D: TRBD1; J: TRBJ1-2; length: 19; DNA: TGTGCCAGCAGCTTACTGGCCCGGACAGGGATTTCTGCTAACTATGGCTACACCTTC; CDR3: CASSLLARTGISANYGYTF
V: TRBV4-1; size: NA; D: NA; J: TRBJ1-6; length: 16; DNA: TGCGCCAGCAGCCACCCCCCAGGGCTCCTTAATTCACCCCTCCACTTT; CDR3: CASSHPPGLLNSPLHF
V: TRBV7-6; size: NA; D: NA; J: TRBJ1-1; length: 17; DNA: TGTGCCAGCAGCTACACCAAAAGAGGTTATCTGAACACTGAAGCTTTCTTT; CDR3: CASSYTKRGYLNTEAFF
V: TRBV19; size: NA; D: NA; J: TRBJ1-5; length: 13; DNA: TGTGCCAGTAGTCCGCTCCAGGATCAGCCCCAGCATTTT; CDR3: CASSPLQDQPQHF
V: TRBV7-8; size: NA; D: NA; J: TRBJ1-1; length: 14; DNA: TGTGCCAGCAGCTTGGTCAGCGGGAACACTGAAGCTTTCTTT; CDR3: CASSLVSGNTEAFF
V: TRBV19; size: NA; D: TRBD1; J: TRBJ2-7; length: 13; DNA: TGTGCCAGTAGTAGGGACAGGGCCTACGAGCAGTACTTC; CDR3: CASSRDRAYEQYF
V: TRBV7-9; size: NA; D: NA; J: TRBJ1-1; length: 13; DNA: TGTGCCAGCAGCTGGGGGGGGAACACTGAAGCTTTCTTT; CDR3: CASSWGGNTEAFF
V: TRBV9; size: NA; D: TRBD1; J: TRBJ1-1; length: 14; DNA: TGTGCCAGCAGCCTGACTGGGACAGAGACGGAAGCTTTCTTT; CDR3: CASSLTGTETEAFF
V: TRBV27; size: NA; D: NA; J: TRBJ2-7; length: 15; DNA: TGTGCCAGCAGTCCGACAGCTTTGAGCTCCTACGAGCAGTACTTC; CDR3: CASSPTALSSYEQYF
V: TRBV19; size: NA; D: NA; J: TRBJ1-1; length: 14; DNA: TGTGCCAGTAGTCTTCGGACAGCCAACACTGAAGCTTTCTTT; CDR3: CASSLRTANTEAFF
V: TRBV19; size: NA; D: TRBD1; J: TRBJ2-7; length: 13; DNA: TGTGCCAGTACCCCCAGGGGGCCATCCGAGCAGTACTTC; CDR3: CASTPRGPSEQYF
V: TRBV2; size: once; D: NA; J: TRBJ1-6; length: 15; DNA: TGTGCCAGCAGAAGAGGGCCGGGACTTAATTCACCCCTCCACTTT; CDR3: CASRRGPGLNSPLHF
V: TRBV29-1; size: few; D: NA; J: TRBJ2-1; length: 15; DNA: TGCAGCGCTGAACCAGGACAGGGAGGGATGTATGAGCAGTTCTTC; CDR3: CSAEPGQGGMYEQFF
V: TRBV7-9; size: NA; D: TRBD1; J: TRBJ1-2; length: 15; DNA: TGTGCCAGCAGCTTAGCAGGGGGCCCCGTCTATGGCTACACCTTC; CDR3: CASSLAGGPVYGYTF
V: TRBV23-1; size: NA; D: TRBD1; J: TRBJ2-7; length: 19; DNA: TGCGCCAGCGGCTACCCCGACAGGGGACCTCAAAACCCCTCCTACGAGCAGTACTTC; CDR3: CASGYPDRGPQNPSYEQYF
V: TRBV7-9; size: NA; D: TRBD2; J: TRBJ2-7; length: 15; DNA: TGTGCCAGCAGCTTAGGGCTAGCGGGGGTCTACGAGCAGTACTTC; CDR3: CASSLGLAGVYEQYF
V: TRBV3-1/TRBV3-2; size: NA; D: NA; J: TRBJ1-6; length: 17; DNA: TGTGCCAGCAGCCAAGATCTTGGGGCGGGGTATAATTCACCCCTCCACTTT; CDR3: CASSQDLGAGYNSPLHF
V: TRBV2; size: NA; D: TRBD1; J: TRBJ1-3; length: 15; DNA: TGTGCCATCGCACAGGGGTCGAGCTCTGGAAACACCATATATTTT; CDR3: CAIAQGSSSGNTIYF
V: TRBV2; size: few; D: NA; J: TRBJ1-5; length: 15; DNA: TGTGCCAGCAGCCGGACAGATGGAGGCAATCAGCCCCAGCATTTT; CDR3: CASSRTDGGNQPQHF
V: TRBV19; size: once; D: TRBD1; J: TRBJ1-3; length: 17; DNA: TGTGCCAGTAGCACACAAGGACAGGCACACTCTGGAAACACCATATATTTT; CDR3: CASSTQGQAHSGNTIYF
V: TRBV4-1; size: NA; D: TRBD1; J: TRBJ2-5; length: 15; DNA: TGCGCCAGCAGCCGAGAAGGGACAGGGAGAGAGACCCAGTACTTC; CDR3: CASSREGTGRETQYF
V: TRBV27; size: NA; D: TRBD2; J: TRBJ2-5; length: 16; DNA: TGTGCCAGCAGGGGGACTAGCGGGGGTTCAAGAGAGACCCAGTACTTC; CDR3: CASRGTSGGSRETQYF
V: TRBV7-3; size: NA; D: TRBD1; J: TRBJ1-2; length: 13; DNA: TGTGCCAGCAGCCCGTACAGGGGCGAGAGCTACACCTTC; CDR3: CASSPYRGESYTF
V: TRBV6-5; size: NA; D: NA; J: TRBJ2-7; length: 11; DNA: TGTGCCACAACATTGTCCTACGAGCAGTACTTC; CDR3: CATTLSYEQYF
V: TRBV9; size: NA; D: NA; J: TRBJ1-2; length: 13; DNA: TGTGCCAGCAGCTCAGGCTCCCCCTATGGCTACACCTTC; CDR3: CASSSGSPYGYTF
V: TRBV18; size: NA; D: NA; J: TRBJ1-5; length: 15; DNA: TGTGCCAGCTCACCACCCGGACAGATCAATCAGCCCCAGCATTTT; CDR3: CASSPPGQINQPQHF
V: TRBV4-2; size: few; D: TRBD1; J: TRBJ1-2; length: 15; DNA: TGTGCCAGCAGCCAGTCACCAACAGGGGACTATGGCTACACCTTC; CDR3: CASSQSPTGDYGYTF
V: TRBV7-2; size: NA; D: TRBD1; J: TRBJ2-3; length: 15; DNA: TGTGCCAGCAGCTCACTACAGGGGGCCACAGATACGCAGTATTTT; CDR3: CASSSLQGATDTQYF
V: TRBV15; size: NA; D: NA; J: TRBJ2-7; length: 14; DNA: TGTGCCACCAGCAGAGGAGGGGACACGTACGAGCAGTACTTC; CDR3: CATSRGGDTYEQYF
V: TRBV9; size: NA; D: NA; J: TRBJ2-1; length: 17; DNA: TGTGCCAGCAGCCCCACCGGGGGACTCAGCTCCTACAATGAGCAGTTCTTC; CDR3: CASSPTGGLSSYNEQFF
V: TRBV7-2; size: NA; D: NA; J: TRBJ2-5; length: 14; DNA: TGTGCCAGCAGCCAAAACGGGATCCAAGAGACCCAGTACTTC; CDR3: CASSQNGIQETQYF
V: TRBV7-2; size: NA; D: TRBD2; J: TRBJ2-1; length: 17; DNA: TGTGCCAGCAGTCCCGACGGGGGGGGGACCTCCTACAATGAGCAGTTCTTC; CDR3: CASSPDGGGTSYNEQFF
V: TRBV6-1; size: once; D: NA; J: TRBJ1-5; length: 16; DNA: TGTGCCAGCAGTGAAAGTATTGGGGGCATCAATCAGCCCCAGCATTTT; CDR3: CASSESIGGINQPQHF
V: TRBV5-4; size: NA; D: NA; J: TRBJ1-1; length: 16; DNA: TGTGCCAGCAGCTTGGCAGGTGGCCAAGGAGGCACTGAAGCTTTCTTT; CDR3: CASSLAGGQGGTEAFF
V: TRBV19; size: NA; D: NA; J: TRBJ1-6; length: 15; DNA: TGTGCCAGTAGTATAGCGAGGGCGGAGAATTCACCCCTCCACTTT; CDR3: CASSIARAENSPLHF
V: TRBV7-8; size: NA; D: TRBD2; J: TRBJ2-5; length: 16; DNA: TGTGCCAGCAGCTTAGGGCAAGCGGGGATTGGGGAGACCCAGTACTTC; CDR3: CASSLGQAGIGETQYF
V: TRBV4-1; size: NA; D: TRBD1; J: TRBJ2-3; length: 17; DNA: TGCGCCAGCAGCCAAGATTTGGCGACAGGGGGCAGGTATACGCAGTATTTT; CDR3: CASSQDLATGGRYTQYF
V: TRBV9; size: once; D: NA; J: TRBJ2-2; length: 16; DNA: TGTGCCAGCAGCCAACTGGGGGGGGCCCCCACCGGGGAGCTGTTTTTT; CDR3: CASSQLGGAPTGELFF
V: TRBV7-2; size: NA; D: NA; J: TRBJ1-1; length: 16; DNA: TGTGCCAGCACCGAGCGCGGGGGCCTCATGAACACTGAAGCTTTCTTT; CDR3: CASTERGGLMNTEAFF
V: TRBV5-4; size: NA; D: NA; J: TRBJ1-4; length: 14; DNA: TGTGCCAGCAGCTTGGCAGGACTTAATGAAAAACTGTTTTTT; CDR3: CASSLAGLNEKLFF
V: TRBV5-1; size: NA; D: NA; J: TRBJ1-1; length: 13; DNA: TGCGCCAGCAGCGTCGACGACAGTACTGAAGCTTTCTTT; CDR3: CASSVDDSTEAFF
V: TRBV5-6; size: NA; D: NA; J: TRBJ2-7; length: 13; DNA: TGTGCCAGCAGCTTGTCGGGGACCTACGAGCAGTACTTC; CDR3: CASSLSGTYEQYF
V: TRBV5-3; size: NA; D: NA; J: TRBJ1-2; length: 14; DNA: TGTGCCAGAAGCACTACAGGGCGGCGCTATGGCTACACCTTC; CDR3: CARSTTGRRYGYTF
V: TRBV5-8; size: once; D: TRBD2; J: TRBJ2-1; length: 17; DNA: TGTGCCAGCAGCTTGGCGGGGGGCGGGGGGGTTTACAATGAGCAGTTCTTC; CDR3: CASSLAGGGGVYNEQFF
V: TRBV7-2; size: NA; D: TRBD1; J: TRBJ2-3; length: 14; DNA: TGTGCCAGCAGCCCATCGGACAGGCGGGATACGCAGTATTTT; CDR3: CASSPSDRRDTQYF